The sequence of this T cell receptor beta chain was determined in a study of metastatic and nonmetastatic thyroid tumors. This clone was detected many times. TCRdb ran MiXCR on the PCR reads. Seen here are fewer than 25,000 clones, roughly a sixth observed once, and the top ten hold 8.5% to 12%. All patients were treatment-naive before thyroid surgery. Trimming removed 5 bases at V and 12 bases at J, with 14 bases between. The CDR3 spans 12 residues. From germline, CDR1 is SGHTA and CDR2 FQGNSA. The origin of this receptor is a female donor with papillary thyroid cancer or a benign thyroid nodule (not recorded which). Some clones in this sample may be carry-over from other donors' samples. The chain has TRBV7-2 and TRBJ2-1; D uncertain. Sequencing input: tumor tissue. The CDR3: CASSTRVPRQFF. In DNA, the CDR3 is TGTGCCAGCAGCACCCGTGTCCCCCGGCAGTTCTTC.